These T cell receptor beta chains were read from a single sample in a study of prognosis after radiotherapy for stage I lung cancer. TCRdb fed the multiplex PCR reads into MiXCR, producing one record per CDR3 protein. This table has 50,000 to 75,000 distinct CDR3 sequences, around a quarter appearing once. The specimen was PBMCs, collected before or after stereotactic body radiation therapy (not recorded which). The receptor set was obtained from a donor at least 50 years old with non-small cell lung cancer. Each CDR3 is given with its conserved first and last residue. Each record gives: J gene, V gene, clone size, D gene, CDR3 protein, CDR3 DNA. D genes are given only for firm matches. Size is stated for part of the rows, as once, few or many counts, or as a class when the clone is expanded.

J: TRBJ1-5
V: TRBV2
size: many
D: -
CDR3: CASSETGFQPQHF
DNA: TGTGCCAGCAGTGAAACAGGGTTTCAGCCCCAGCATTTT

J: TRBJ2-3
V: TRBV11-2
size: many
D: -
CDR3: CASSSLGGTSTDTQYF
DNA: TGTGCCAGCAGCTCCCTAGGTGGAACTAGCACAGATACGCAGTATTTT

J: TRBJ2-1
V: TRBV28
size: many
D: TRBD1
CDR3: CASSPRGQGAWEQFF
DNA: TGTGCCAGCAGTCCCCGGGGACAGGGGGCGTGGGAGCAGTTCTTC

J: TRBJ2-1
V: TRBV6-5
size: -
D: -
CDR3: CASSYSSWGDYNEQFF
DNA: TGTGCCAGTAGTTACTCTAGCTGGGGGGATTACAATGAGCAGTTCTTC

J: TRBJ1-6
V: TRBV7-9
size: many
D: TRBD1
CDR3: CASSPVTGGYNSPLHF
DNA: TGTGCCAGCAGCCCCGTGACAGGGGGTTACAATTCACCCCTCCACTTT

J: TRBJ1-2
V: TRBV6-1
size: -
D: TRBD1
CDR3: CSSSGGQGHYVYTF
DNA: TGTTCCAGCAGTGGGGGACAGGGCCACTATGTCTACACCTTC

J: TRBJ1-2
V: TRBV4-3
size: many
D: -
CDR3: CASSPYDANYGYTF
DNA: TGCGCCAGCAGCCCATATGACGCGAACTATGGCTACACCTTC

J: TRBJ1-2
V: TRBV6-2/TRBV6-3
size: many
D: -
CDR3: CASGRGKYYGYTF
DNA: TGTGCCAGCGGCAGAGGGAAATACTATGGCTACACCTTC

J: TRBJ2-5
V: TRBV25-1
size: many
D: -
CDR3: CASSTGTTVGQETQYF
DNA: TGTGCCAGCAGTACCGGGACAACTGTAGGGCAAGAGACCCAGTACTTC

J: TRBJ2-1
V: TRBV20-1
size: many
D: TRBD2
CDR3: CSASSVRGLSYNEQFF
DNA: TGCAGTGCTAGTTCGGTTAGGGGACTATCCTACAATGAGCAGTTCTTC

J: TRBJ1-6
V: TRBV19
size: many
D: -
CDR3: CASSMRDYNSPLHF
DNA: TGTGCCAGTAGTATGAGGGATTATAATTCACCCCTCCACTTT

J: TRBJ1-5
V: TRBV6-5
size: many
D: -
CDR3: CASSYGSHGQPQHF
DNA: TGTGCCAGCAGTTATGGAAGTCATGGTCAGCCCCAGCATTTT

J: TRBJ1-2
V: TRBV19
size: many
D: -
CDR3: CASSIGAANYGYTF
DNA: TGTGCCAGTAGTATAGGAGCAGCTAACTATGGCTACACCTTC

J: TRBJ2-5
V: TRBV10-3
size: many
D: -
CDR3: CASRTEGETQYF
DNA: TGTGCCTCCCGGACAGAGGGGGAGACCCAGTACTTC

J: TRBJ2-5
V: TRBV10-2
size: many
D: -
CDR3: CASIAGEYGAETQYF
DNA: TGCGCCAGCATCGCAGGGGAATATGGAGCGGAGACCCAGTACTTC

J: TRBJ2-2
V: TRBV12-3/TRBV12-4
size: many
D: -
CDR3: CASSLFRLANTGELFF
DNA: TGTGCCAGCAGTTTATTCAGGCTAGCCAACACCGGGGAGCTGTTTTTT

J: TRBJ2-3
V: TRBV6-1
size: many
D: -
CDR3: CASSYGPRDTQYF
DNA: TGTGCCAGCAGTTATGGTCCCCGGGATACGCAGTATTTT

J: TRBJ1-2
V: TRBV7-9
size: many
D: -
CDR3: CASSLGQSSYGYTF
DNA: TGTGCCAGCAGCTTAGGCCAGTCAAGCTATGGCTACACCTTC

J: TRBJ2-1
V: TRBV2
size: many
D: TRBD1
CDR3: CASHPDRVSYNEQFF
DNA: TGTGCCAGCCACCCTGACAGGGTTTCCTACAATGAGCAGTTCTTC

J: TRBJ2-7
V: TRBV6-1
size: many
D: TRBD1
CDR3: CASSKRDRSYEQYF
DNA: TGTGCCAGCAGTAAAAGGGACAGGAGCTACGAGCAGTACTTC

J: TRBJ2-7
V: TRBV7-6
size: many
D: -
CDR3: CASSAYRDEQYF
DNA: TGTGCCAGCAGCGCCTACAGGGACGAGCAGTACTTC

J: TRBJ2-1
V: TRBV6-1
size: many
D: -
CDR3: CASSGTNNEQFF
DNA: TGTGCCAGCAGTGGGACAAACAATGAGCAGTTCTTC

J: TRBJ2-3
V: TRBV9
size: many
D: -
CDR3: CASSPLDAAYTDTQYF
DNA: TGTGCCAGCAGCCCATTGGACGCCGCATACACAGATACGCAGTATTTT

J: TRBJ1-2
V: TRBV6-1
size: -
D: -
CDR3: CASSEILTDPNYGYTF
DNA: TGTGCCAGCAGTGAAATTTTGACAGATCCTAACTATGGCTACACCTTC

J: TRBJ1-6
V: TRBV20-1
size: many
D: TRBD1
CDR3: CSAREIGTGGSNNSPLHF
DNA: TGCAGTGCTAGAGAGATAGGGACAGGGGGCTCGAATAATTCACCCCTCCACTTT

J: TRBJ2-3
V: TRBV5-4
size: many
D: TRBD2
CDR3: CASSSGLDNTDTQYF
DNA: TGTGCCAGCAGCTCGGGACTAGATAACACAGATACGCAGTATTTT

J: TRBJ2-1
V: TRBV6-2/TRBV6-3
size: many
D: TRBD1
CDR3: CASAMDRDTYNEQFF
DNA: TGTGCCAGCGCGATGGACAGGGATACCTACAATGAGCAGTTCTTC

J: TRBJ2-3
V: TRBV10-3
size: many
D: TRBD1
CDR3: CAISPGQGGSTDTQYF
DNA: TGTGCCATCAGCCCCGGACAGGGGGGATCCACAGATACGCAGTATTTT

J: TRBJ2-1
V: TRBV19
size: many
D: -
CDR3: CASSIYNEQFF
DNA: TGTGCCAGTAGTATTTACAATGAGCAGTTCTTC

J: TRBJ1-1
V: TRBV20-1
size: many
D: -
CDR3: CSAIQDPEAFF
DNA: TGCAGTGCTATCCAGGACCCTGAAGCTTTCTTT

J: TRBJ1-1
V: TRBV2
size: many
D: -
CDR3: CASSESDGSEAFF
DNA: TGTGCCAGCAGTGAATCGGATGGGTCTGAAGCTTTCTTT

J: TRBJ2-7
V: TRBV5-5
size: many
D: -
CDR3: CASSLVHRAAEQYF
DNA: TGTGCCAGCAGCTTGGTTCACAGGGCTGCCGAGCAGTACTTC

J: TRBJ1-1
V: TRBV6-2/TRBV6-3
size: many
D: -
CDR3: CASSYSGGGMKNTEAFF
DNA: TGTGCCAGCAGTTACTCCGGGGGAGGAATGAAGAACACTGAAGCTTTCTTT

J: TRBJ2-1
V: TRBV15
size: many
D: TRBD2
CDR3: CATSMGLNLYYNEQFF
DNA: TGTGCCACCAGCATGGGACTAAACCTATATTACAATGAGCAGTTCTTC

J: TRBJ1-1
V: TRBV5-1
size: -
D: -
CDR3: CASGTTGSSEAFF
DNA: TGCGCCAGCGGCACTACAGGGAGTTCTGAAGCTTTCTTT

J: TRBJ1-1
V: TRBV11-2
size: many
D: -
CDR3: CASSLEGVGTEAFF
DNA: TGTGCCAGCAGCTTAGAGGGCGTTGGCACTGAAGCTTTCTTT

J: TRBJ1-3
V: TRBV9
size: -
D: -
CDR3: CASSPPGGGNTIYF
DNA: TGTGCCAGCAGCCCCCCGGGCGGTGGAAACACCATATATTTT

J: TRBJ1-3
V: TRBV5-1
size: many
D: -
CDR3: CASSLGSSGNTIYF
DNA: TGCGCCAGCAGCTTGGGCAGCTCTGGAAACACCATATATTTT

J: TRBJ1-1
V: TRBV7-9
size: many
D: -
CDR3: CASSLLGNTEAFF
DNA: TGTGCCAGCAGCTTACTAGGGAACACTGAAGCTTTCTTT

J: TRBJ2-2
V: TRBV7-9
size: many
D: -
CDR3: CASSFDSSNTGELFF
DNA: TGTGCCAGCAGCTTCGACAGCTCGAACACCGGGGAGCTGTTTTTT